What follows are 26 T cell receptor beta chains derived from one specimen sequenced in a study of cytomegalovirus exposure and HLA in healthy donors. This PCR relied on a set of 60 Vbeta primers and 13 Jbeta primers. Sequencing used immunoSEQ multiplex PCR; TCRdb keeps in-frame clones, though not all of them. The profile shows tens of thousands of clones, roughly 82% of them singletons. The sequenced material came from PBMCs. These TCRs come from a male donor in good health and CMV-seropositive.

This chain links TRBV6-5 with TRBJ2-5, with unresolved D. The end of the DNA is better explained by TRBJ2-7, so the J call may be wrong. This CDR3 contains 13 residues. The germline gives CDR1 MNHEY, CDR2 SVGAGI. The CDR3 DNA sequence: TGTGCCAGCAGTTACGGGCAGTCCTACGAGCAGTACTTC. Residues: CASSYGQSYEQYF.

This chain links TRBV11-3 with TRBJ2-3, with 11 bases that match TRBD2. V was pared by 1 base and J by 5 bases, with 5 bases of the junction left unmatched. The CDR3 totals 16 residues. In germline, CDR1 is SGHNT, CDR2 YENEEA. For the CDR3, the DNA is TGTGCCAGCAGCTTAGGAGCACTAGCGGGAGTAGATACGCAGTATTTT. Its protein is CASSLGALAGVDTQYF.

The rearrangement joins TRBV18 to TRBJ2-4, with D unresolved. The CDR3 is 16 amino acids. Germline-derived CDR1 and CDR2 are KGHSH and LQKENI. Trimming removed 0 bases at V and 3 bases at J, with 12 bases between. CDR3 residues: CASSPPERSVKNIQYF. In DNA, the CDR3 is TGTGCCAGCTCACCACCCGAGAGGAGTGTCAAAAACATTCAGTACTTC.

The chain combines TRBV27 with TRBJ1-5; TRBD1 is a possible D gene (5 bases). Germline CDR1 MNHEY, CDR2 SMNVEV (reference sequence). The ends were cut back, 3 bases at V and 2 bases at J, with 8 bases in the middle. The CDR3 length is 14 residues. CDR3 sequence: CASSLAGGNQPQHF. For the CDR3, the DNA is TGTGCCAGCAGTTTGGCGGGGGGCAATCAGCCCCAGCATTTT.

The chain joins TRBV7-8 to TRBJ2-7; tentative D call: TRBD1 (5 bases). The V gene's germline CDR1 is SGHVS and CDR2 FQNEAQ. V shed 1 base and J shed 6 bases, with 13 bases lying between them. The CDR3 has 14 amino acids. CDR3 DNA sequence: TGTGCCAGCAGCTTAGTTCGCAGGGTGGGCGAGCAGTACTTC. Its translation: CASSLVRRVGEQYF.

The chain combines TRBV5-6 with TRBJ2-7; TRBD2 is a possible D gene (7 bases). This CDR3 contains 14 residues. From germline, CDR1 is SGHDT and CDR2 YYEEEE. Trimming pared 6 bases from V and 9 bases from J, leaving 22 bases between. The CDR3 nucleotides read TGTGCCAGCACCCCTGGGGGGGCGCTTCTTGGGCAGTACTTC. Its protein is CASTPGGALLGQYF.

The gene calls are TRBV12-1 and TRBJ1-4; the D call in the table, TRBD1, was not verified against the DNA. TRBV12-1 is listed as a pseudogene. This CDR3 spans 16 amino acids. This CDR3 is CASSNSGQGLNEKLFF. CDR3 nucleotide sequence: TGTGCCAGCAGCAACTCGGGACAGGGTCTAAATGAAAAACTGTTTTTT.

The table lists this clone with a count of one. The genes are TRBV19 and TRBJ2-6; 10 bases match TRBD1. The J segment lost 4 bases and the V segment lost 8 bases, leaving 11 bases of the junction unmatched. CDR1 and CDR2 (germline): LNHDA, SQIVND (reference sequence). The CDR3 length is 17 residues. CDR3 sequence reads: CASSQGTGEAGANVLTF. CDR3 DNA: TGTGCCAGTTCTCAAGGGACAGGGGAAGCGGGGGCCAACGTCCTGACTTTC.

V gene TRBV4-3 combines with J gene TRBJ2-7, with 7 positions matching TRBD1. The V gene end was trimmed by 1 base and the J gene end by 6 bases; junction bases not matched to a gene: 9. Germline V gene lookup returns CDR1 LGHNA and CDR2 YSLEER. The CDR3 totals 15 residues. The CDR3 region has the DNA TGCGCCAGCAGCCAAGGTAGGACAGGTGCCCTCGAGCAGTACTTC. It encodes CASSQGRTGALEQYF.

The V and J genes are TRBV19 and TRBJ1-2; D is possibly TRBD1 (6 bases). V lost 10 bases to trimming and J lost 1 base, with 13 bases between them. The V gene's germline CDR1 is LNHDA and CDR2 SQIVND (reference sequence). The CDR3 spans 13 residues. The CDR3: CATQGQFNYGYTF. CDR3 DNA: TGTGCCACCCAGGGGCAGTTTAACTATGGCTACACCTTC.

This clone was detected a few times. The rearrangement links TRBV4-1 to TRBJ1-1, with no clear D. V dropped 2 bases and J dropped 1 base, with 11 bases sitting between them. Germline lookup yields CDR1 MGHRA and CDR2 YSYEKL. The CDR3 is 15 amino acids. The CDR3 is CASSQPRRGNTEAFF. The CDR3 nucleotides read TGCGCCAGCAGCCAACCCCGGCGGGGGAACACTGAAGCTTTCTTT.

This chain joins TRBV5-4 and TRBJ2-3; D ambiguous. From germline, CDR1 is SGHNT and CDR2 YYREEE (reference sequence). V lost 3 bases and J lost 2, with 7 bases in between. This CDR3 comprises 13 residues. The CDR3 here is CASSSTDTDTQYF. The CDR3 DNA is TGTGCCAGCAGCTCAACAGACACAGATACGCAGTATTTT.

The chain joins TRBV2 to TRBJ2-1, with 10 bases lining up with TRBD2. The CDR3 has 16 amino acids. V lost 5 bases to trimming and J lost 1 base; unmatched junction nucleotides: 5. Germline loops: CDR1 SNHLY, CDR2 FYNNEI. In DNA form, the CDR3 reads TGTGCCAGCAGTCAACGGACTAGCGGATCCTACAATGAGCAGTTCTTC. Amino acids: CASSQRTSGSYNEQFF. The full variable domain, completed using reference TRBV2 and TRBJ2-1, is EPEVTQTPSHQVTQMGQEVILRCVPISNHLYFYWYRQILGQKVEFLVSFYNNEISEKSEIFDDQFSVERPDGSNFTLKIRSTKLEDSAMYFCASSQRTSGSYNEQFFGPGTRLTVL.

This clone was seen a handful of times. The J gene is TRBJ1-2, the V gene TRBV4-3; D unresolved. The CDR3 covers 19 residues. The V end lost 0 bases, the J end lost 7 bases, and 27 bases lay between the germline ends. CDR1 LGHNA and CDR2 YSLEER come from the germline V gene. The CDR3 sequence is CASSQEGGRFGRASGGYTF. CDR3 bases: TGCGCCAGCAGCCAAGAGGGAGGGAGGTTTGGCAGAGCCTCCGGTGGCTACACCTTC.

The chain is built from TRBV7-2 and TRBJ1-1; no reliable D call. Trimming removed 0 bases at V and 4 bases at J, with 12 bases between. CDR3 length: 15 residues. Germline V gene data show CDR1 as SGHTA and CDR2 as FQGNSA. CDR3 nucleotides: TGTGCCAGCAGCTTAGCGCAGATAGGGAGCACTGAAGCTTTCTTT. Its translation is CASSLAQIGSTEAFF.

The chain combines TRBV28 with TRBJ1-2; the match to TRBD1 covers 9 bases. V shed 4 bases, J shed 4 bases, and the junction held 10 bases outside the gene matches. Germline lookup yields CDR1 MDHEN and CDR2 SYDVKM. This CDR3 spans 16 amino acids. The CDR3 protein is CASSSGQGISTYGYTF. CDR3 DNA sequence: TGTGCCAGCAGTTCGGGACAGGGAATCAGTACCTATGGCTACACCTTC.

The chain recombines TRBV19 with TRBJ2-3; 8 bases line up with TRBD1. With V trimmed by 3 bases and J by 8 bases, 7 bases remained unmatched. From germline, CDR1 is LNHDA and CDR2 SQIVND (reference sequence). The CDR3 totals 14 residues. CDR3 bases: TGTGCCAGTAGTATCATGGACAGGGCGGGTACGCAGTATTTT. It is translated as CASSIMDRAGTQYF. Variable domain in full (rest from reference TRBV19 and TRBJ2-3): DGGITQSPKYLFRKEGQNVTLSCEQNLNHDAMYWYRQDPGQGLRLIYYSQIVNDFQKGDIAEGYSVSREKKESFPLTVTSAQKNPTAFYLCASSIMDRAGTQYFGPGTRLTVL.

The V call is TRBV19, the J call TRBJ2-6; 12 bases fit TRBD2. After removal of 7 bases from V and 0 bases from J, the junction contained 7 bases not matched to a gene. This CDR3 region has 18 residues. CDR1 and CDR2 from the germline V gene are LNHDA and SQIVND (reference sequence). CDR3 loop: CASTQLAGGFSGANVLTF. The CDR3 DNA sequence: TGTGCCAGTACCCAACTAGCGGGGGGCTTCTCTGGGGCCAACGTCCTGACTTTC.

The rearrangement joins TRBV30 to TRBJ2-5, with 7 bases that match TRBD1. V shed 3 bases, J shed 1 base, and the junction held 2 bases outside the gene matches. The CDR3 sequence is 13 residues long. Germline values: CDR1 GTSNPN, CDR2 SVGIG (reference sequence). Here the CDR3 reads CAWSGTAQETQYF. The CDR3 DNA reads TGTGCCTGGAGCGGGACAGCCCAAGAGACCCAGTACTTC.

In its sample, this clone was seen a few times. The CDR3 reads CASSGTGQARNEQYF. CDR3 sequence (DNA): TGTGCCAGCAGCGGTACCGGACAGGCTCGGAACGAGCAGTACTTC. The chain combines TRBV5-4 with TRBJ2-7; 7 bases are shared with TRBD1. This CDR3 has 15 residues. Trimming at V came to 4 bases and at J to 5 bases, leaving 12 bases not matched to a gene. Per the germline V gene, CDR1 is SGHNT and CDR2 is YYREEE (reference sequence).

This clone was seen a handful of times. V is TRBV6-4 and J is TRBJ1-2; 9 nucleotides match TRBD1. Trimming at V came to 4 bases and at J to 4 bases, leaving 4 bases not matched to a gene. This CDR3 region has 14 residues. Germline V gives CDR1 MRHNA, CDR2 SNTAGT. CDR3 in DNA: TGTGCCAGCAGTGCCGAGACAGGGGGCTATGGCTACACCTTC. Its protein product is CASSAETGGYGYTF.

The gene calls are TRBV2 and TRBJ1-1, with 7 positions matching TRBD1. This CDR3 is built from 15 residues. J was trimmed by 2 bases and V by 4 bases; bases with no gene match: 7. Germline V gives CDR1 SNHLY, CDR2 FYNNEI. The CDR3, as DNA: TGTGCCAGCAGTGGACAGGGAGGTCCCAACACTGAAGCTTTCTTT. Translated, it gives CASSGQGGPNTEAFF.

The chain has TRBV13 and TRBJ2-7, with a weak D call TRBD1 (5 bases). V was shortened by 6 bases and J by 5 bases, with 14 bases between the two germline ends. This CDR3 has 13 amino acids. Germline lookup yields CDR1 PRHDT and CDR2 FYEKMQ (reference sequence). The CDR3 loop reads CASSLREVNEQYF. In DNA form, the CDR3 reads TGTGCCAGCAGTCTCAGGGAAGTCAACGAGCAGTACTTC. Filled out from reference TRBV13 and TRBJ2-7, the complete variable domain reads AAGVIQSPRHLIKEKRETATLKCYPIPRHDTVYWYQQGPGQDPQFLISFYEKMQSDKGSIPDRFSAQQFSDYHSELNMSSLELGDSALYFCASSLREVNEQYFGPGTRLTVT.

V and J are TRBV21-1 and TRBJ2-7; the D call in the table, TRBD2, was not verified against the DNA. TRBV21-1 has pseudogene status. CDR3 size: 15 residues. The CDR3 here is CAWQRGQWPPYEQYF. Written as DNA, the CDR3 is TGTGCCTGGCAGCGTGGCCAATGGCCACCCTACGAGCAGTACTTC.

J is TRBJ2-3 and V is TRBV7-2; maybe TRBD2 (7 bases). The germline V gene encodes CDR1 SGHTA and CDR2 FQGNSA. The CDR3 spans 13 residues. Between the trimmed V and J ends, which lost 6 bases and 1 base, there was a span of 8 bases. CDR3 nucleotides: TGTGCCAGCAGAGGGGGGGGCACAGATACGCAGTATTTT. Its protein product is CASRGGGTDTQYF. Together with reference TRBV7-2 and TRBJ2-3, the CDR3 gives the full variable domain: GAGVSQSPSNKVTEKGKDVELRCDPISGHTALYWYRQSLGQGLEFLIYFQGNSAPDKSGLPSDRFSAERTGGSVSTLTIQRTQQEDSAVYLCASRGGGTDTQYFGPGTRLTVL.

This chain joins TRBV5-6 and TRBJ1-5; 7 positions agree with TRBD1. Trimming cost V 0 bases and J 6 bases; bases outside gene matches: 3. Germline V CDR1 and CDR2: SGHDT, YYEEEE. The CDR3 is 14 residues long. The CDR3, as DNA: TGTGCCAGCAGCTTGGGACAGGGTGGTCAGCCCCAGCATTTT. Its protein is CASSLGQGGQPQHF.